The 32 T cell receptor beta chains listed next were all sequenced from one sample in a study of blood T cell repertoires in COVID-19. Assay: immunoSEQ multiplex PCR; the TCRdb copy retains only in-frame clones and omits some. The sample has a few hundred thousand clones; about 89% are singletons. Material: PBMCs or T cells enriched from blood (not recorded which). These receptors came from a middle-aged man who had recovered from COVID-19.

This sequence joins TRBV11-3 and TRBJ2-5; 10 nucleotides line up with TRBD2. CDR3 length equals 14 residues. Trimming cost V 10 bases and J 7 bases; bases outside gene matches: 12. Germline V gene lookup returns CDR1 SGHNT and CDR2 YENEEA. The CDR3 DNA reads TGTGCCACCGTGAAGCGGGGGGGCGGTGGGACCCAGTACTTC. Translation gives CATVKRGGGGTQYF.

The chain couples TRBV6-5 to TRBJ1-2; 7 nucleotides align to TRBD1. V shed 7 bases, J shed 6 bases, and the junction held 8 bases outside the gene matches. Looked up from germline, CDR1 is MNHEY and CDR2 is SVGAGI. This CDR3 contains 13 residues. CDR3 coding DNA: TGTGCCAGCAAAGGAAAGGGGGCGGATGGCTACACCTTC. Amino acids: CASKGKGADGYTF.

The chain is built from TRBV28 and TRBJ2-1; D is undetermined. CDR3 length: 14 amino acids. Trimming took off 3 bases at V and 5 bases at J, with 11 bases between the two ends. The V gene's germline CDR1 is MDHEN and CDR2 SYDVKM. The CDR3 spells CASSFELVDNEQFF. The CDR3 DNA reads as TGTGCCAGCAGTTTCGAACTGGTTGACAATGAGCAGTTCTTC.

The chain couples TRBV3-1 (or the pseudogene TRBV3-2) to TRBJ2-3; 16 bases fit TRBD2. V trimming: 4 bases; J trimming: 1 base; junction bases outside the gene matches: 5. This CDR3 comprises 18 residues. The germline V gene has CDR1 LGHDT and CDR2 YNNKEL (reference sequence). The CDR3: CASSPGLAGGWGTDTQYF. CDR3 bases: TGTGCCAGCAGCCCGGGACTAGCGGGGGGGTGGGGCACAGATACGCAGTATTTT.

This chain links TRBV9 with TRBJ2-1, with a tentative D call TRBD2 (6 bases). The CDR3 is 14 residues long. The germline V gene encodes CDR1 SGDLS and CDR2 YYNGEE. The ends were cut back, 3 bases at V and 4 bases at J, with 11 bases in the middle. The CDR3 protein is CASSGEGGYNEQFF. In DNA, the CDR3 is TGTGCCAGCAGCGGAGAGGGAGGTTACAATGAGCAGTTCTTC. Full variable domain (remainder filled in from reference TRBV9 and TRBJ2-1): DSGVTQTPKHLITATGQRVTLRCSPRSGDLSVYWYQQSLDQGLQFLIQYYNGEERAKGNILERFSAQQFPDLHSELNLSSLELGDSALYFCASSGEGGYNEQFFGPGTRLTVL.

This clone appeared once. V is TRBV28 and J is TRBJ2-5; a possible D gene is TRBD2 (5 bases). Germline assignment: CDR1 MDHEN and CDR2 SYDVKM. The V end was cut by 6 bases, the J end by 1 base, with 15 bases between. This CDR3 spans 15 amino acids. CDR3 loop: CASSGILGVQETQYF. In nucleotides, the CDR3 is TGTGCCAGCAGCGGAATCCTCGGGGTCCAAGAGACCCAGTACTTC.

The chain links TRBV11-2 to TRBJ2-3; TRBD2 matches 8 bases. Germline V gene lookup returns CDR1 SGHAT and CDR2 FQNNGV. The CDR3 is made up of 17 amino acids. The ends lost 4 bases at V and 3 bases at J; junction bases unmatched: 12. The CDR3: CASSWMRSGRGTDTQYF. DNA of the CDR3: TGTGCCAGCAGCTGGATGAGAAGCGGGAGAGGGACAGATACGCAGTATTTT.

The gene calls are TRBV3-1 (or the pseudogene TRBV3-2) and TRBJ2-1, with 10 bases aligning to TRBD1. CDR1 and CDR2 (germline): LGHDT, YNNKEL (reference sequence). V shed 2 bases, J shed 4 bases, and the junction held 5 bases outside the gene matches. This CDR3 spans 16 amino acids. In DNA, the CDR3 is TGTGCCAGCAGCCAAACCGGGACAGGGGAATACAATGAGCAGTTCTTC. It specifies CASSQTGTGEYNEQFF.

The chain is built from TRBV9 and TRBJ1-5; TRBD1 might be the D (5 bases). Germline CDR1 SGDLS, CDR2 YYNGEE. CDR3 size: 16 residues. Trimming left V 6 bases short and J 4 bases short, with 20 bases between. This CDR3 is CASKRQPKGINQPQHF. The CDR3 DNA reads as TGTGCCAGCAAGAGACAGCCCAAGGGGATAAATCAGCCCCAGCATTTT.

CDR3 nucleotide sequence: TGTGCCAGCAGCTTACTTGACAGGGTCGAAAACGGCTACACCTTC. It yields the protein CASSLLDRVENGYTF. V gene TRBV7-9 combines with J gene TRBJ1-2; 7 positions agree with TRBD1. Trimming cost V 2 bases and J 8 bases; bases outside gene matches: 11. This CDR3 is 15 amino acids long. Germline loops: CDR1 SEHNR, CDR2 FQNEAQ (reference sequence).

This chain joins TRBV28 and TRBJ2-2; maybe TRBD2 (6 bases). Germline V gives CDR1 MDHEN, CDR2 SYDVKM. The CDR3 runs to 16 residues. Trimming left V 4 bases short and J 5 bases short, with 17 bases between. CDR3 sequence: CASSSDRWRETGELFF. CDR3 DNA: TGTGCCAGCAGTTCTGACCGATGGAGGGAAACCGGGGAGCTGTTTTTT.

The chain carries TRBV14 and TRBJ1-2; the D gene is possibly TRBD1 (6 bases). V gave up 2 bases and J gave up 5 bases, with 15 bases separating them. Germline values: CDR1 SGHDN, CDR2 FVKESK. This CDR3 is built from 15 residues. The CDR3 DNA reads TGTGCCAGCAGCCAATATCTACAGGGAGATTATGGCTACACCTTC. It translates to CASSQYLQGDYGYTF.

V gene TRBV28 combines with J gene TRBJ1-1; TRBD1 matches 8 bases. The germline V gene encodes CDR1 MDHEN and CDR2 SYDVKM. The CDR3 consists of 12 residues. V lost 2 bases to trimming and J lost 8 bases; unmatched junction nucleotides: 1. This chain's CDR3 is CASSLRTGEAFF. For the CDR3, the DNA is TGTGCCAGCAGTTTACGGACAGGGGAAGCTTTCTTT. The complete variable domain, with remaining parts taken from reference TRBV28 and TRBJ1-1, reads DVKVTQSSRYLVKRTGEKVFLECVQDMDHENMFWYRQDPGLGLRLIYFSYDVKMKEKGDIPEGYSVSREKKERFSLILESASTNQTSMYLCASSLRTGEAFFGQGTRLTVV.

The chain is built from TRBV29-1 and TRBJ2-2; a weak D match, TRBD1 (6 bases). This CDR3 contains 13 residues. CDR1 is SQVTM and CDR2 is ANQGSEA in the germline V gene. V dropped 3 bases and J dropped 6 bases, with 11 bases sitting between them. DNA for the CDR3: TGCAGCGTTGACGCAGGGGCGGCCGGGGAGCTGTTTTTT. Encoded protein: CSVDAGAAGELFF.

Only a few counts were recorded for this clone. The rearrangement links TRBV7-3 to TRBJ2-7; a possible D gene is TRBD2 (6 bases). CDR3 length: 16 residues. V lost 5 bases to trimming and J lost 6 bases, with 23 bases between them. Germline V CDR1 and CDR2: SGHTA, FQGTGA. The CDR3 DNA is TGTGCCAGCAGCCCACAAACGACCGGGCTCGGGGGCGAGCAGTACTTC. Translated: CASSPQTTGLGGEQYF.

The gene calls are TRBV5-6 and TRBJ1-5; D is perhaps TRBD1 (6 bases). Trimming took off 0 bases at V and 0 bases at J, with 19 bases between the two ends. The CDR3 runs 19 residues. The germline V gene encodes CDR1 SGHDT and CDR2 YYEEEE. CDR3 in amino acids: CASSLVGGQSAGSNQPQHF. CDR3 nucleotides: TGTGCCAGCAGCTTGGTTGGCGGACAGTCGGCGGGTAGCAATCAGCCCCAGCATTTT.

Here the CDR3 reads CASSMRQSNQPQHF. In DNA, the CDR3 is TGTGCCAGTAGTATGCGACAGAGCAATCAGCCCCAGCATTTT. The chain carries TRBV19 and TRBJ1-5, with a tentative D call TRBD1 (5 bases). The CDR3 has 14 amino acids. Germline CDR1 and CDR2: LNHDA and SQIVND (reference sequence). V shed 3 bases and J shed 1 base, with 7 bases lying between them. The variable domain in full, with the rest retrieved from reference TRBV19 and TRBJ1-5, is DGGITQSPKYLFRKEGQNVTLSCEQNLNHDAMYWYRQDPGQGLRLIYYSQIVNDFQKGDIAEGYSVSREKKESFPLTVTSAQKNPTAFYLCASSMRQSNQPQHFGDGTRLSIL.

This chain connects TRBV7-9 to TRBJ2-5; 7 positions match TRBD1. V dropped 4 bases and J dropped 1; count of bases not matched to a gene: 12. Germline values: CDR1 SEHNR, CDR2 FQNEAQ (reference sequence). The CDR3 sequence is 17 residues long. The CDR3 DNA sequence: TGTGCCAGCAGCTCCCCCCTCGACAGGGTGGGCCAAGAGACCCAGTACTTC. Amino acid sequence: CASSSPLDRVGQETQYF.

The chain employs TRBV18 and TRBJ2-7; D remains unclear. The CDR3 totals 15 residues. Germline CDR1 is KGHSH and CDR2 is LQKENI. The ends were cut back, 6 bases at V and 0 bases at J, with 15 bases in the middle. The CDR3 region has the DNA TGTGCCAGCTCGTCATATTTGAGAAGCTCCTACGAGCAGTACTTC. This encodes CASSSYLRSSYEQYF.

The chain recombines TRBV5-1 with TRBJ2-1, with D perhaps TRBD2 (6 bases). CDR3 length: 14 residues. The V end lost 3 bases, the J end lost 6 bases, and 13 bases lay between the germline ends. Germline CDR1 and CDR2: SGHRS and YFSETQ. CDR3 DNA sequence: TGCGCCAGCAGCTGGAAAGGACTAACCAATGAGCAGTTCTTC. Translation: CASSWKGLTNEQFF.

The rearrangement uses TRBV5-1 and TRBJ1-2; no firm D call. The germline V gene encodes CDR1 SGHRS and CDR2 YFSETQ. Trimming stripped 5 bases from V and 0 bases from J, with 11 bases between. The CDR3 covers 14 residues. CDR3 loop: CASRSAQTNYGYTF. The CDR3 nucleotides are TGCGCCAGCAGATCCGCACAGACTAACTATGGCTACACCTTC. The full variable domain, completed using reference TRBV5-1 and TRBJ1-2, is KAGVTQTPRYLIKTRGQQVTLSCSPISGHRSVSWYQQTPGQGLQFLFEYFSETQRNKGNFPGRFSGRQFSNSRSEMNVSTLELGDSALYLCASRSAQTNYGYTFGSGTRLTVV.

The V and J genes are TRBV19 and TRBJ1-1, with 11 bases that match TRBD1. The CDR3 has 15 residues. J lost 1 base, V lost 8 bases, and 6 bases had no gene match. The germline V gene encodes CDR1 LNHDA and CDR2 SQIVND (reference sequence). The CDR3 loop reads CASRDRGFSNTEAFF. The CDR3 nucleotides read TGTGCCAGTCGGGACAGGGGGTTTTCGAACACTGAAGCTTTCTTT. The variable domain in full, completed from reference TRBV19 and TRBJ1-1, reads DGGITQSPKYLFRKEGQNVTLSCEQNLNHDAMYWYRQDPGQGLRLIYYSQIVNDFQKGDIAEGYSVSREKKESFPLTVTSAQKNPTAFYLCASRDRGFSNTEAFFGQGTRLTVV.

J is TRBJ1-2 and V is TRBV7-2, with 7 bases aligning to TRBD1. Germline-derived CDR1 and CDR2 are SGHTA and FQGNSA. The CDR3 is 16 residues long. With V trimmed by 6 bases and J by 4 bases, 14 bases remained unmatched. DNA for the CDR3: TGTGCCAGCAGAACTCACAGGGGACGGGCTTTCTATGGCTACACCTTC. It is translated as CASRTHRGRAFYGYTF.

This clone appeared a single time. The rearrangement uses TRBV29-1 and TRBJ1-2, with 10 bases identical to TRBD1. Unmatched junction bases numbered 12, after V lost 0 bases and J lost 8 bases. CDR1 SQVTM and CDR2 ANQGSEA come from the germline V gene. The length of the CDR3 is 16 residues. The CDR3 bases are TGCAGCGTTGAAGATCTCTTCCGACAGGGGGCGCCGGGCTACACCTTC. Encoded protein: CSVEDLFRQGAPGYTF.

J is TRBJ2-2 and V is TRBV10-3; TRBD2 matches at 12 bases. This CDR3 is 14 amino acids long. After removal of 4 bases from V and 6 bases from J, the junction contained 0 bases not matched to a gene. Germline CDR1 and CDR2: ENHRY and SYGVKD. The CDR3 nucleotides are TGTGCCATCAGTGGACTAGCGGGAGCCGGGGAGCTGTTTTTT. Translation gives CAISGLAGAGELFF.

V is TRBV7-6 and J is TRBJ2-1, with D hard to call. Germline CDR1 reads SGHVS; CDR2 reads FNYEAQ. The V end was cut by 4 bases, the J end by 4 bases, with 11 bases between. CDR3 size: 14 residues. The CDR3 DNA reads TGTGCCAGCAGCTCCCCTCCCTTATACAATGAGCAGTTCTTC. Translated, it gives CASSSPPLYNEQFF.

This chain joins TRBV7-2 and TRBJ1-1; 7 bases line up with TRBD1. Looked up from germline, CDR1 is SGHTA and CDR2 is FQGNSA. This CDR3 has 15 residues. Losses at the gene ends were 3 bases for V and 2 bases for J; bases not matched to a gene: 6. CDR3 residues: CASSFRTGPNTEAFF. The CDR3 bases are TGTGCCAGCAGCTTCAGGACAGGCCCCAACACTGAAGCTTTCTTT.

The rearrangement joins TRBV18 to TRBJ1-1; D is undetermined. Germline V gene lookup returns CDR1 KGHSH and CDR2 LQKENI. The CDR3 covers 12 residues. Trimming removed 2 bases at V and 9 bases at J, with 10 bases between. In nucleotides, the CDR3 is TGTGCCAGCTCACCAGCAGGTAATCAAGCTTTCTTT. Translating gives CASSPAGNQAFF.

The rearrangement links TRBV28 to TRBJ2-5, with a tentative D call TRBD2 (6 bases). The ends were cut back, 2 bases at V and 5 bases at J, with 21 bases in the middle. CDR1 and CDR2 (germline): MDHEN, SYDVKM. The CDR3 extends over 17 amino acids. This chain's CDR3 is CASSLLRGIGRRETQYF. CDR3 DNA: TGTGCCAGCAGTTTACTTCGGGGGATAGGGCGCCGGGAGACCCAGTACTTC. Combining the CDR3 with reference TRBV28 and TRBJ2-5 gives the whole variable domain DVKVTQSSRYLVKRTGEKVFLECVQDMDHENMFWYRQDPGLGLRLIYFSYDVKMKEKGDIPEGYSVSREKKERFSLILESASTNQTSMYLCASSLLRGIGRRETQYFGPGTRLLVL.

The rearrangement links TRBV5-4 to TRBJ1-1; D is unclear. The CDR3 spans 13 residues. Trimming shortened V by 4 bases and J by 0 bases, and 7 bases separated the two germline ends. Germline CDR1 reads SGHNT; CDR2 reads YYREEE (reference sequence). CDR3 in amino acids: CASSLRLNTEAFF. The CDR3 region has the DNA TGTGCCAGCAGCCTGAGATTGAACACTGAAGCTTTCTTT.

CDR3: CASTPTSGRATEQFF. CDR3 nucleotides: TGTGCCAGCACCCCGACTAGCGGGAGGGCCACTGAGCAGTTCTTC. The chain employs TRBV6-5 and TRBJ2-1; TRBD2 aligns across 14 bases. The CDR3 totals 15 residues. Germline V gene lookup returns CDR1 MNHEY and CDR2 SVGAGI. Losses at the gene ends were 7 bases for V and 9 bases for J; bases not matched to a gene: 8.

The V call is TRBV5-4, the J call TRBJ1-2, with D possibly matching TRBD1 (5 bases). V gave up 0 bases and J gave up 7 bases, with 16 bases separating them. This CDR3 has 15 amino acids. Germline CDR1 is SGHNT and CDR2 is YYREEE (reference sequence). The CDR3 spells CASSLVTDRGVGYTF. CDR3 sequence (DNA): TGTGCCAGCAGCTTGGTTACAGACAGAGGCGTTGGCTACACCTTC.